This TCR beta chain emerged from a study of patients and donors after allogeneic stem cell transplantation. Per the germline V gene, CDR1 is SGHAT and CDR2 is FQNNGV. Losses at the gene ends were 5 bases for V and 6 bases for J; bases not matched to a gene: 5. The CDR3 contains 14 residues. This clonotype came up a few times. TCRdb ran MiXCR on the RT-PCR reads and lists one entry per CDR3 protein. The repertoire holds around 150,000 distinct CDR3 sequences, with roughly 30% as singletons. The chain carries TRBV11-2 and TRBJ1-3; 9 nucleotides agree with TRBD1. The sequence came from a human donor who was either an allogeneic HSCT recipient or a stem cell or donor lymphocyte infusion donor (not recorded which). It is not recorded whose cells these are; they may come from a transplant donor. Sequenced material: blood, either unsorted or a sorted T cell fraction (not recorded which). CDR3 region: CASSPDRGTNTIYF. The CDR3 nucleotides read TGTGCCAGCAGCCCCGACAGGGGGACAAACACCATATATTTT.